A single sample gave rise to the 23 T cell receptor beta chains below, sequenced in a study of control samples from healthy donors and cancer patients. This table comes from immunoSEQ multiplex PCR, and its TCRdb copy is limited to in-frame clones, with some not included. The profile shows about 39,000 clones, around 83% of them singletons. Source material: PBMCs. These TCRs come from a woman aged 55-70 years with lung cancer.

The chain links TRBV9 to TRBJ2-3; 9 positions match TRBD2. V shed 3 bases, J shed 5 bases, and the junction held 13 bases outside the gene matches. The CDR3 covers 17 residues. The V gene's germline CDR1 is SGDLS and CDR2 YYNGEE. CDR3 sequence: CASSGGVTAGGRDTQYF. CDR3 sequence (DNA): TGTGCCAGCAGCGGGGGGGTAACGGCGGGAGGGAGAGATACGCAGTATTTT.

The J gene is TRBJ2-2, the V gene TRBV6-1; D gene uncertain. V dropped 2 bases and J dropped 6 bases, with 13 bases sitting between them. The germline V gene has CDR1 MNHNS and CDR2 SASEGT. The CDR3 is 15 amino acids. CDR3: CASSEYQLGAGELFF. The CDR3, as DNA: TGTGCCAGCAGTGAATATCAGCTTGGGGCCGGGGAGCTGTTTTTT.

In this sample, this clone turned up once. The rearrangement joins TRBV10-3 to TRBJ2-7; D uncertain. Germline V gene lookup returns CDR1 ENHRY and CDR2 SYGVKD. The ends were cut back, 1 base at V and 4 bases at J, with 8 bases in the middle. The CDR3 sequence is 13 residues long. CDR3 in DNA: TGTGCCATCAGTGAGTGGGTACAATACGAGCAGTACTTC. Its protein is CAISEWVQYEQYF.

This rearrangement joins TRBV4-3 to TRBJ2-1; 9 bases align to TRBD2. The ends lost 6 bases at V and 3 bases at J; junction bases unmatched: 6. CDR1 and CDR2 (germline): LGHNA, YSLEER. The CDR3 totals 15 residues. CDR3 nucleotides: TGCGCCAGCAGTGTAGCGGGAGCGAACTACAATGAGCAGTTCTTC. It codes for CASSVAGANYNEQFF.

This chain connects TRBV12-3 or TRBV12-4 to TRBJ1-1; D possibly corresponds to TRBD1 (5 bases). CDR3 length equals 12 residues. V shed 2 bases and J shed 11 bases, with 12 bases lying between them. In DNA, the CDR3 is TGTGCCAGCAGTTTAACTTTAGGGGTCGCTTTCTTT. This gives the protein CASSLTLGVAFF.

The rearrangement links TRBV6-6 to TRBJ2-3, with a possible D match to TRBD2 (5 bases). The CDR3 runs to 12 residues. V shed 4 bases and J shed 5 bases, with 7 bases lying between them. The germline gives CDR1 MNHNY, CDR2 SVGAGI (reference sequence). The chain's CDR3 is CASSSSGDTQYF. CDR3 DNA: TGTGCCAGCAGTTCCAGCGGAGATACGCAGTATTTT.

The rearrangement uses TRBV5-1 and TRBJ2-1; D ambiguous. The CDR3 has 16 amino acids. CDR1 and CDR2 (germline): SGHRS, YFSETQ. Trimming cost V 4 bases and J 0 bases, with 14 bases left between them. The CDR3 nucleotides are TGCGCCAGCAGCCCTCCCTTTTCTAGCTCCTACAATGAGCAGTTCTTC. This translates into CASSPPFSSSYNEQFF.

The genes are TRBV7-7 and TRBJ2-2; D possibly matches TRBD1 or TRBD2 (6 bases each). V lost 6 bases and J lost 6, with 11 bases in between. The CDR3 runs to 13 residues. Germline V lookup: CDR1 SSHAT, CDR2 FNYEAQ (reference sequence). For the CDR3, the DNA is TGTGCCAGCAGAGGAGGGGGAGCCGGGGAGCTGTTTTTT. Translating it yields CASRGGGAGELFF.

The CDR3 sequence is CSVARNTEETQYF. CDR3 sequence (DNA): TGCAGCGTTGCGCGGAACACTGAAGAGACCCAGTACTTC. The chain couples TRBV29-1 to TRBJ2-5; D gene ambiguous. V shed 4 bases and J shed 3 bases, with 12 bases lying between them. Germline V CDR1 and CDR2: SQVTM, ANQGSEA. This CDR3 is built from 13 residues.

The genes are TRBV4-1 and TRBJ1-5; D remains unclear. Looked up from germline, CDR1 is MGHRA and CDR2 is YSYEKL. This CDR3 comprises 15 residues. V was clipped by 0 bases and J by 5 bases, with 11 bases between them. This chain's CDR3 is CASSQDRQPHQPQHF. The CDR3, as DNA: TGCGCCAGCAGCCAAGATCGCCAGCCCCATCAGCCCCAGCATTTT.

The V call is TRBV5-8, the J call TRBJ2-1, with unresolved D. Trimming removed 7 bases at V and 0 bases at J, with 8 bases between. CDR3 size: 13 residues. From germline, CDR1 is SGHTS and CDR2 YDEGEE. The CDR3 region has the DNA TGTGCCAGCGAAAGAAGCTCCTACAATGAGCAGTTCTTC. Its protein is CASERSSYNEQFF.

The J gene is TRBJ2-1, the V gene TRBV9; the match to TRBD1 covers 7 bases. This CDR3 is 16 amino acids long. In germline, CDR1 is SGDLS, CDR2 YYNGEE. V shed 0 bases, J shed 7 bases, and the junction held 10 bases outside the gene matches. The CDR3 bases are TGTGCCAGCAGCGTAGATGCGACAGGGAAATGGAATGAGCAGTTCTTC. Translation gives CASSVDATGKWNEQFF.

The J gene is TRBJ1-1, the V gene TRBV18; possibly TRBD1 for D (6 bases). This CDR3 region has 13 residues. V dropped 8 bases and J dropped 1 base, with 11 bases sitting between them. Germline-derived CDR1 and CDR2 are KGHSH and LQKENI. The CDR3 loop reads CASREGENTEAFF. CDR3 DNA: TGTGCCAGCCGGGAGGGGGAGAACACTGAAGCTTTCTTT.

The chain recombines TRBV6-5 with TRBJ1-2; the match to TRBD1 covers 7 bases. Germline V CDR1 and CDR2: MNHEY, SVGAGI. V gave up 8 bases and J gave up 8 bases; unmatched junction bases: 14. CDR3 length: 14 amino acids. CDR3 loop: CASGPTGTPTGYTF. The CDR3 region has the DNA TGTGCCAGCGGGCCGACAGGGACCCCCACCGGCTACACCTTC.

The chain couples TRBV29-1 to TRBJ2-7; D not certain. V lost 4 bases, J lost 7 bases, and 8 bases lay in between. The CDR3 runs 10 residues. Germline CDR1 and CDR2: SQVTM and ANQGSEA. The CDR3, as DNA: TGCAGCGTTGGGGTAAGGGAGCAGTACTTC. Amino acid sequence: CSVGVREQYF.

The chain couples TRBV9 to TRBJ2-7; 12 positions agree with TRBD2. CDR3 size: 17 residues. The V and J ends lost 3 bases and 3 bases, in that order; junction bases with no gene match: 10. Germline V gives CDR1 SGDLS, CDR2 YYNGEE. The CDR3 reads CASSATPTSGGDYEQYF. The CDR3 coding sequence is TGTGCCAGCAGCGCAACCCCGACTAGCGGGGGTGACTACGAGCAGTACTTC.

This clone was seen only once. The chain links TRBV6-6 to TRBJ1-2, with a tentative D call TRBD1 (5 bases). Trimming shortened V by 8 bases and J by 2 bases, and 18 bases separated the two germline ends. The CDR3 runs to 15 residues. Germline CDR1 MNHNY, CDR2 SVGAGI (reference sequence). In DNA, the CDR3 is TGTGCCAGCGAGGGGACCGAGGGAGGGAACTATGGCTACACCTTC. Its protein product is CASEGTEGGNYGYTF.

This chain connects TRBV3-1 (or the pseudogene TRBV3-2) to TRBJ2-1; 13 bases map to TRBD2. CDR3 length: 16 residues. CDR1 and CDR2 (germline): LGHDT, YNNKEL (reference sequence). The V segment lost 2 bases and the J segment 7 bases; nucleotides outside the gene matches: 5. CDR3 DNA: TGTGCCAGCAGCCAACTGCCGGGACTAGCGGGAAATGAGCAGTTCTTC. This sequence encodes CASSQLPGLAGNEQFF.

A note on this clone: Germline is not matched at one junction end, which may reflect a read error. The chain is built from TRBV7-7 and TRBJ2-2; possibly TRBD1 for D (5 bases). The CDR3 length is 14 residues. Germline V gene lookup returns CDR1 SSHAT and CDR2 FNYEAQ (reference sequence). Here the CDR3 DNA reads TGTGCTAGCAGCTTAGACAGGAACACCGGGGAGCTGTTTTTT. The encoded protein is CASSLDRNTGELFF.

The chain links TRBV27 to TRBJ2-2; possible D gene TRBD2, 5 bases. Germline assignment: CDR1 MNHEY and CDR2 SMNVEV (reference sequence). The CDR3 totals 13 residues. The ends were cut back, 4 bases at V and 7 bases at J, with 10 bases in the middle. CDR3 DNA: TGTGCCAGCAGTTCGGGGTCAGTCGGGGAGCTGTTTTTT. It translates to CASSSGSVGELFF.

The chain recombines TRBV6-6 with TRBJ1-1, with 7 bases aligning to TRBD1. Per germline, CDR1 MNHNY and CDR2 SVGAGI (reference sequence). This CDR3 is 14 amino acids long. Trimming removed 2 bases from V and 10 bases from J; junction bases left unmatched: 10. This CDR3 reads CASSYPVGGFRAFF. The CDR3 DNA sequence: TGTGCCAGCAGTTACCCGGTAGGGGGCTTTCGAGCTTTCTTT.

This clone was detected only once. The genes are TRBV24-1 and TRBJ2-2; the match to TRBD1 covers 8 bases. V was clipped by 9 bases and J by 1 base; unmatched bases: 6. Looked up from germline, CDR1 is KGHDR and CDR2 is SFDVKD. CDR3 size: 15 residues. The CDR3 loop reads CATQPGGENTGELFF. The CDR3 DNA is TGTGCCACCCAACCAGGGGGCGAGAACACCGGGGAGCTGTTTTTT.

As for this clone: Other DNA sequences in this specimen translate into the identical CDR3. J is TRBJ1-4 and V is TRBV5-6; 7 nucleotides match TRBD1. The ends lost 0 bases at V and 8 bases at J; junction bases unmatched: 4. The germline gives CDR1 SGHDT, CDR2 YYEEEE. CDR3 length: 14 amino acids. The CDR3 is CASSLGRGYEKLFF. Here the CDR3 DNA reads TGTGCCAGCAGCTTGGGCAGGGGGTACGAAAAACTGTTTTTT. The entire variable domain, with the rest obtained from reference TRBV5-6 and TRBJ1-4, is as follows: DAGVTQSPTHLIKTRGQQVTLRCSPKSGHDTVSWYQQALGQGPQFIFQYYEEEERQRGNFPDRFSGHQFPNYSSELNVNALLLGDSALYLCASSLGRGYEKLFFGSGTQLSVL.